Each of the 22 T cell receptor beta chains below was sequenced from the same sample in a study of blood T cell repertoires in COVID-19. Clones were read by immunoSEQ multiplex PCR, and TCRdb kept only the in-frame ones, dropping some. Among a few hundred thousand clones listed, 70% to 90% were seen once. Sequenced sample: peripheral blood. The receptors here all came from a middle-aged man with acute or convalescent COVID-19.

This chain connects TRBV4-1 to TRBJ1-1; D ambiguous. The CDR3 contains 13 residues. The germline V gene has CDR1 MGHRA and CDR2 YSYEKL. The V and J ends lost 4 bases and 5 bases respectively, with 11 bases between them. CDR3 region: CASSLRAGTEAFF. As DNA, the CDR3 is TGCGCCAGCAGCCTTCGTGCCGGGACTGAAGCTTTCTTT.

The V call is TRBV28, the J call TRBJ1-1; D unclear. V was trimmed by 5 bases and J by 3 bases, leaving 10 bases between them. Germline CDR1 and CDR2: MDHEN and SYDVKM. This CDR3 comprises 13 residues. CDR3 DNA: TGTGCCAGCAGTCTTAACAGCTACACTGAAGCTTTCTTT. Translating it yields CASSLNSYTEAFF.

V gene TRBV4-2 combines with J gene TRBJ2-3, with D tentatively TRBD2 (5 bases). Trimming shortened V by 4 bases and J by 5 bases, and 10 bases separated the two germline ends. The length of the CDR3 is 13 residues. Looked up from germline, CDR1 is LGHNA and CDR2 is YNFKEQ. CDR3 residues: CASSPRRGDTQYF. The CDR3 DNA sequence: TGTGCCAGCAGCCCGCGACGGGGAGATACGCAGTATTTT.

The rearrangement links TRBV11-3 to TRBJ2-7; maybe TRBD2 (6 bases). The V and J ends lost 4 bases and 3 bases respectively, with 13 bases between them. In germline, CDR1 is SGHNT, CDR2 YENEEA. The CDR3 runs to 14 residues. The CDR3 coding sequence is TGTGCCAGCAGCTCAGGTGGGGGGTTCTACGAGCAGTACTTC. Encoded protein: CASSSGGGFYEQYF.

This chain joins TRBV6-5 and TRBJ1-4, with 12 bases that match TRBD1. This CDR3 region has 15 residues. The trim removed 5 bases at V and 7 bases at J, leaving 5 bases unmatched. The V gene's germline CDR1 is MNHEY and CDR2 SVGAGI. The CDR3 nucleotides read TGTGCCAGCAGTCCGGGGACAGGGGGCAGTGAAAAACTGTTTTTT. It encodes CASSPGTGGSEKLFF.

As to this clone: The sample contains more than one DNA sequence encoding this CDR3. The CDR3 loop reads CASSPLLAGGTYNEQFF. The CDR3, as DNA: TGTGCCAGCTCACCATTGTTAGCGGGAGGGACCTACAATGAGCAGTTCTTC. The V and J genes are TRBV18 and TRBJ2-1; 11 bases fit TRBD2. The CDR3 consists of 17 residues. The germline gives CDR1 KGHSH, CDR2 LQKENI. V was pared by 2 bases and J by 2 bases, with 5 bases of the junction left unmatched. Drawing the rest from reference TRBV18 and TRBJ2-1, the complete variable domain is NAGVMQNPRHLVRRRGQEARLRCSPMKGHSHVYWYRQLPEEGLKFMVYLQKENIIDESGMPKERFSAEFPKEGPSILRIQQVVRGDSAAYFCASSPLLAGGTYNEQFFGPGTRLTVL.

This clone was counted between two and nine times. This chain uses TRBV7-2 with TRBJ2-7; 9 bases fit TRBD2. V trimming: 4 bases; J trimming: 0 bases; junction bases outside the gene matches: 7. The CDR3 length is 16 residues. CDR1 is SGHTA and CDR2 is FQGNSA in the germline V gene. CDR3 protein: CASSSGGTSSSYEQYF. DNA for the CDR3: TGTGCCAGCAGCTCGGGCGGGACTAGCAGCTCCTACGAGCAGTACTTC.

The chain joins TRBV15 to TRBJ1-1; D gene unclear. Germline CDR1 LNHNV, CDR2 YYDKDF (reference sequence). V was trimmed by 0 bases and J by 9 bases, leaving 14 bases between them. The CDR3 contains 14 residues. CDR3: CATSRDFGSRKAFF. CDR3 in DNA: TGTGCCACCAGCAGAGATTTCGGGTCCCGGAAAGCTTTCTTT.

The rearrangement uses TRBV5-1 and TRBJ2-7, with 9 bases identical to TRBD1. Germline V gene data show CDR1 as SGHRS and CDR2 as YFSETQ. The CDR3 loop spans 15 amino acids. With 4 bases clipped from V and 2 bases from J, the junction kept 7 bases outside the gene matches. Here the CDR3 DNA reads TGCGCCAGCAGCAACCGGGACAGGGCGACCTACGAGCAGTACTTC. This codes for CASSNRDRATYEQYF.

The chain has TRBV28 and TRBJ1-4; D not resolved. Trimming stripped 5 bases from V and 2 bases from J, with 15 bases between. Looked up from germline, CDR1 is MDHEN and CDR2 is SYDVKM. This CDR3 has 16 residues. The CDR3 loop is CASSTRRAHTNEKLFF. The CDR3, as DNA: TGTGCCAGCAGTACACGGAGGGCGCACACTAATGAAAAACTGTTTTTT.

The DNA for the CDR3 is TGTGCCAGCAGCTCAGGGGGGACGGCCCAGCTTTCCGGTGGCTACACCTTC. Its translation is CASSSGGTAQLSGGYTF. The rearrangement joins TRBV5-6 to TRBJ1-2; 7 bases align to TRBD1. The CDR3 sequence is 17 residues long. The V gene end was trimmed by 3 bases and the J gene end by 7 bases; junction bases not matched to a gene: 18. Germline V gene lookup returns CDR1 SGHDT and CDR2 YYEEEE.

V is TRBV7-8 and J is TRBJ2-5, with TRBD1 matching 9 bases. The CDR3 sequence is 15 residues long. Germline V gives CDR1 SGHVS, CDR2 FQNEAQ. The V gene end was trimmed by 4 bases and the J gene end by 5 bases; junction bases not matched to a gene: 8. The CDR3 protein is CASSSGTGSLETQYF. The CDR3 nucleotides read TGTGCCAGCAGCTCTGGGACAGGGTCATTGGAGACCCAGTACTTC.

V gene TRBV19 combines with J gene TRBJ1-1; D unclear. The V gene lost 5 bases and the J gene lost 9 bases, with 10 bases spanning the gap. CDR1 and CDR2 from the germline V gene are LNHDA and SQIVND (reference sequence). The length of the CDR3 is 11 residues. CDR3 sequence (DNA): TGTGCCAGTAGTTGGCAGACAAAAGCTTTCTTT. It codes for CASSWQTKAFF.

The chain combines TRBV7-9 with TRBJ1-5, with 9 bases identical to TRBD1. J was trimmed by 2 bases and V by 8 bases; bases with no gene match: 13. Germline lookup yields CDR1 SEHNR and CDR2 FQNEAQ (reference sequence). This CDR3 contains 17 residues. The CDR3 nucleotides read TGTGCCAGCCAGAACACAGGGGGCTCTTTTGGCAATCAGCCCCAGCATTTT. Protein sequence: CASQNTGGSFGNQPQHF. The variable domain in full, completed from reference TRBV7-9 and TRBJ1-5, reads DTGVSQNPRHKITKRGQNVTFRCDPISEHNRLYWYRQTLGQGPEFLTYFQNEAQLEKSRLLSDRFSAERPKGSFSTLEIQRTEQGDSAMYLCASQNTGGSFGNQPQHFGDGTRLSIL.

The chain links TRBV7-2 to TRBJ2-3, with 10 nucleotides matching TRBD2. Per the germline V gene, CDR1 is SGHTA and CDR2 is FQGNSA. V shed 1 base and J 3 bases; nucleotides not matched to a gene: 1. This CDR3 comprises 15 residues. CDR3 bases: TGTGCCAGCAGCTTAGTAGCGGGGGGAACAGATACGCAGTATTTT. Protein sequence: CASSLVAGGTDTQYF.

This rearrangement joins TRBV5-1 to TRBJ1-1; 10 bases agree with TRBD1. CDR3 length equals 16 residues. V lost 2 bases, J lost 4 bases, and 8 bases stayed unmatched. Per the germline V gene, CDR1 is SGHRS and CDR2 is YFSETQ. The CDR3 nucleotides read TGCGCCAGCAGCTTCGGGACAGGGGTGGTTGGCACTGAAGCTTTCTTT. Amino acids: CASSFGTGVVGTEAFF.

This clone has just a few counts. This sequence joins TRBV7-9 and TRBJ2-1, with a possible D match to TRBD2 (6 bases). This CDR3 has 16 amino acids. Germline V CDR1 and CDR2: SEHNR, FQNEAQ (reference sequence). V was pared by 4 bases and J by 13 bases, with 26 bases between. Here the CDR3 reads CASSSVGSLSSSEQFF. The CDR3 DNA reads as TGTGCCAGCAGCTCCGTCGGGAGTTTATCCTCCTCTGAACAGTTCTTC.

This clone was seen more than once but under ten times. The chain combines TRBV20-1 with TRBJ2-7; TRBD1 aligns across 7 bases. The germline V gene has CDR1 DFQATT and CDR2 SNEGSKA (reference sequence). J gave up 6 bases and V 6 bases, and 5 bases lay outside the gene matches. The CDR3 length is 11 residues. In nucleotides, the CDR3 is TGCAGTGCACCGACAGGGTTCGAGCAGTACTTC. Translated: CSAPTGFEQYF.

CDR3 amino acids: CASSPGLAPDPYNEQFF. CDR3 nucleotides: TGTGCCAGCAGCCCGGGACTAGCGCCGGACCCCTACAATGAGCAGTTCTTC. This chain uses TRBV7-6 with TRBJ2-1; TRBD2 matches 10 bases. Germline V lookup: CDR1 SGHVS, CDR2 FNYEAQ. V lost 5 bases to trimming and J lost 2 bases; unmatched junction nucleotides: 9. This CDR3 is built from 17 residues.

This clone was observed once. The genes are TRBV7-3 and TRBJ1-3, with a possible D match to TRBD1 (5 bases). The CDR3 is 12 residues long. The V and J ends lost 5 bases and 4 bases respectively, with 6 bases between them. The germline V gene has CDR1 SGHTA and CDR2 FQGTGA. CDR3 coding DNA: TGTGCCAGCAGCCCAGGGGGAAACACCATATATTTT. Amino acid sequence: CASSPGGNTIYF.

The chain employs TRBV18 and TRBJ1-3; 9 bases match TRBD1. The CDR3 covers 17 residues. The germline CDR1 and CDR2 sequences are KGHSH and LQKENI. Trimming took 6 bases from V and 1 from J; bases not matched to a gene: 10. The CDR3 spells CASSPGTGRLSGNTIYF. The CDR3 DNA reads TGTGCCAGCTCCCCCGGGACAGGGCGTCTTTCTGGAAACACCATATATTTT.

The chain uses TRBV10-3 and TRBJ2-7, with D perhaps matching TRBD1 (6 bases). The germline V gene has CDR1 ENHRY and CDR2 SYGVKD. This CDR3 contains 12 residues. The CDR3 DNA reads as TGTGCATCAGGGGTCAGCTCCTACGAGCAGTACTTC. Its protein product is CASGVSSYEQYF.